The entry that follows covers one T cell receptor (beta chain) sequence. Treatment of the sample: approximately 18 received Ad26.COV2.S at low or high dose, single or two shots; about 5 received placebo; per-sample allocation not given. Sampling occurred on day 63 after the first vaccine or placebo injection. V was clipped by 1 base and J by 6 bases, with 16 bases between them. The length of the CDR3 is 17 residues. Germline assignment: CDR1 SGHVS and CDR2 FNYEAQ. The data were obtained in a study of Ad26.COV2.S vaccination and SARS-CoV-2 variants. Profiling relied on immunoSEQ multiplex PCR, and the TCRdb table lists in-frame clones only, not all of them. The table has about 470,000 clones, about 90% seen once.

The material was peripheral blood, obtained in a trial of Ad26.COV2.S vaccine versus placebo. This receptor was identified in a person aged 18 to 59 who received the Ad26.COV2.S COVID-19 vaccine or a placebo. The genes are TRBV7-6 and TRBJ1-6; D is uncertain. CDR3 region: CASSLDRTQGPNSPLHF. The CDR3 bases are TGTGCCAGCAGCTTAGATCGGACCCAAGGACCTAATTCACCCCTCCACTTT.